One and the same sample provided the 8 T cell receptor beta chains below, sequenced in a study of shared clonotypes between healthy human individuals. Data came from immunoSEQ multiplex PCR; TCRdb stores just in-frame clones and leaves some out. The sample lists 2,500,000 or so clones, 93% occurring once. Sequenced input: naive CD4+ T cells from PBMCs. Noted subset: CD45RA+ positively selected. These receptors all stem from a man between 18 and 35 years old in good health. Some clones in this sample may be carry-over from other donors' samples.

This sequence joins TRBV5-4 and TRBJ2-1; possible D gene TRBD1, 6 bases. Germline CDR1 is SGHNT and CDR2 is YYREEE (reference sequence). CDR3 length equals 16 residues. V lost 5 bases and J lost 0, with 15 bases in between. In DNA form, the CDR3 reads TGTGCCAGCAGTGTGGACAGCACGAGCTCCTACAATGAGCAGTTCTTC. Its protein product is CASSVDSTSSYNEQFF.

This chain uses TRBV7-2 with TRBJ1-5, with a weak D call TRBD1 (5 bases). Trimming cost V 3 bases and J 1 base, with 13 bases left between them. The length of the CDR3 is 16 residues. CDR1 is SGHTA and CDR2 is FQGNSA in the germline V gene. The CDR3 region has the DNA TGTGCCAGCAGCTTCGCCGGGACGGTGAGCAATCAGCCCCAGCATTTT. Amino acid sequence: CASSFAGTVSNQPQHF.

CDR3 bases: TGTGCCAGTTCCTTGGGACAGACTACCTCCTACGAGCAGTACTTC. This gives the protein CASSLGQTTSYEQYF. The rearrangement joins TRBV6-1 to TRBJ2-7, with 7 bases matching TRBD1. This CDR3 contains 15 residues. Per germline, CDR1 MNHNS and CDR2 SASEGT. The ends lost 9 bases at V and 0 bases at J; junction bases unmatched: 11.

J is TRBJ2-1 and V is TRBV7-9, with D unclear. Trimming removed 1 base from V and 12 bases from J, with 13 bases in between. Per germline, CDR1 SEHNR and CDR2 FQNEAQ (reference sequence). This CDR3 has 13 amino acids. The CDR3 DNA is TGTGCCAGCAGCTTAGAGGTCAGCTTATGGCAGTTCTTC. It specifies CASSLEVSLWQFF.

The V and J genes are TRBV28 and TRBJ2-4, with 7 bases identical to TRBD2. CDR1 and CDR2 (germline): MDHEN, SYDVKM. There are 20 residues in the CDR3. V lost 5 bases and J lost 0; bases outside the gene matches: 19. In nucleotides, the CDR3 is TGTGCCAGCAGTCCATCACTAGCGAGCACGAGTTATCGAGCCAAAAACATTCAGTACTTC. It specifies CASSPSLASTSYRAKNIQYF.

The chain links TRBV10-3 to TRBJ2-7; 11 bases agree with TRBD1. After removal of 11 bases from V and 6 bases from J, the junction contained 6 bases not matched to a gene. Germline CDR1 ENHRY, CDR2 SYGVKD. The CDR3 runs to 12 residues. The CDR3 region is CAVSGTGGEQYF. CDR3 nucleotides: TGTGCCGTCTCCGGGACAGGGGGCGAGCAGTACTTC.

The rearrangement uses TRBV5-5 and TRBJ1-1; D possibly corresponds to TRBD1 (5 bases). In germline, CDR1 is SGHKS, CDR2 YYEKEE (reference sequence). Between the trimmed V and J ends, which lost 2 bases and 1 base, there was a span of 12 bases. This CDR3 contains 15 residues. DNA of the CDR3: TGTGCCAGCAGCTTTACTCCGACAGAGAACACTGAAGCTTTCTTT. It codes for CASSFTPTENTEAFF.

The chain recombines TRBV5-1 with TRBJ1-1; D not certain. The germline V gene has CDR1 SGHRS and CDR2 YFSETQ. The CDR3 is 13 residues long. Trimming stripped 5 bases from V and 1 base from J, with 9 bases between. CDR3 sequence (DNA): TGCGCCAGCAGAGTTTGGGAGAACACTGAAGCTTTCTTT. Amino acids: CASRVWENTEAFF.